This T cell receptor (beta chain) was recorded in a study of patients and donors after allogeneic stem cell transplantation (TCRdb year 2020). V sheds 0 bases and J sheds 2 bases, leaving 13 bases between their ends. Its CDR3 holds 16 amino acids, cysteine through phenylalanine. The CDR3 DNA has 48 bases and is translated from base 1. CDR1 and CDR2, looked up from the germline V gene (reference sequence), are SGHKS and YYEKEE. Library generation was performed with RT-PCR. Sequencing relied on a NextSeq 550. TCRdb reworked the public reads: Q25 trimming with fastp, MiXCR clone assembly, productive beta chains retained. Entries are consolidated by CDR3 protein sequence, retaining the most common genes and DNA. The sample has 800,000 to 1,000,000 distinct CDR3 sequences on record, approximately 18% of them singletons. The ten largest clones represent around 6% of the sample. A word on this clonotype: Its antigen is still unknown. Per-nucleotide qualities are absent, and no much larger clonotype sits a single base away.

The sequence is built from TRBV5-5 and TRBJ2-3; TRBD1 could be the D gene, as 5 bases match. This clonotype was obtained from a human donor who was either an allogeneic HSCT recipient or a stem cell or donor lymphocyte infusion donor (not recorded which). It is not recorded whose cells these are; they may come from a transplant donor. What was sequenced was blood, either unsorted or a sorted T cell fraction (not recorded which). Here the CDR3 is given as CASSLAGPGPTDTQYF. The DNA is TGTGCCAGCAGCTTGGCCGGGCCAGGGCCCACAGATACGCAGTATTTT.